Each of the 30 T cell receptor beta chains below was sequenced from the same sample in a study of cytomegalovirus exposure and HLA in healthy donors. PCR primers comprised 60 Vbeta and 13 Jbeta primers. Some clones are missing from TCRdb's copy, which holds only in-frame ones; the method was immunoSEQ multiplex PCR. The sample lists about 96,000 clones, around 80% seen once, with around 2.5% in the top ten. What was sequenced was PBMCs. The receptors shown here come from a young man in good health and CMV-seronegative.

The chain uses TRBV28 and TRBJ2-3, with 12 bases identical to TRBD2. Per the germline V gene, CDR1 is MDHEN and CDR2 is SYDVKM. This CDR3 has 16 residues. With 4 bases clipped from V and 2 bases from J, the junction kept 4 bases outside the gene matches. The CDR3 loop is CASSSPSGGDTDTQYF. The CDR3 bases are TGTGCCAGCAGTTCCCCTAGCGGGGGGGACACAGATACGCAGTATTTT.

The chain combines TRBV28 with TRBJ1-2; D call uncertain. The CDR3 contains 11 residues. Germline lookup yields CDR1 MDHEN and CDR2 SYDVKM. Trimming removed 4 bases at V and 8 bases at J, with 8 bases between. The CDR3 sequence: CASSYGGGYTF. The CDR3 DNA reads as TGTGCCAGCAGTTACGGAGGGGGCTACACCTTC.

The J gene is TRBJ1-5, the V gene TRBV18; 8 bases match TRBD1. The CDR3 runs 15 residues. Germline CDR1 reads KGHSH; CDR2 reads LQKENI. V trimming: 3 bases; J trimming: 2 bases; junction bases outside the gene matches: 3. The CDR3 loop is CASSPQQGGNQPQHF. As DNA, the CDR3 is TGTGCCAGCTCACCCCAACAGGGGGGCAATCAGCCCCAGCATTTT.

This clone came up a few times. The V and J genes are TRBV5-4 and TRBJ1-1; D is ambiguous. The V and J ends lost 1 base and 7 bases respectively, with 5 bases between them. The CDR3 totals 11 residues. The germline CDR1 and CDR2 sequences are SGHNT and YYREEE (reference sequence). DNA for the CDR3: TGTGCCAGCAGCTTGCAGAATGAAGCTTTCTTT. Its protein product is CASSLQNEAFF.

Only a few counts were recorded for this clone. The chain couples TRBV29-1 to TRBJ1-1, with TRBD1 identical over 10 bases. This CDR3 is built from 13 residues. V gave up 5 bases and J gave up 6 bases; unmatched junction bases: 6. Germline V gives CDR1 SQVTM, CDR2 ANQGSEA. Written as DNA, the CDR3 is TGCAGCGTTACCGGGACAGGGGAGGCTGAAGCTTTCTTT. It specifies CSVTGTGEAEAFF.

The chain employs TRBV6-1 and TRBJ2-3; TRBD1 matches 10 bases. J lost 3 bases, V lost 9 bases, and 9 bases had no gene match. This CDR3 has 15 residues. Germline CDR1 MNHNS, CDR2 SASEGT. The CDR3 region is CARGTGASGTDTQYF. Written as DNA, the CDR3 is TGTGCCAGGGGGACAGGGGCAAGTGGGACAGATACGCAGTATTTT.

This chain joins TRBV7-9 and TRBJ1-2; unclear D gene. In germline, CDR1 is SEHNR, CDR2 FQNEAQ (reference sequence). The CDR3 runs to 15 residues. The V end was cut by 5 bases, the J end by 4 bases, with 17 bases between. CDR3 loop: CASSLSNSGIYGYTF. CDR3 sequence (DNA): TGTGCCAGCAGCCTTTCAAACAGCGGGATCTATGGCTACACCTTC.

The chain combines TRBV9 with TRBJ1-1; D gene unclear. V was clipped by 2 bases and J by 3 bases, with 17 bases between them. This CDR3 is 16 amino acids long. Looked up from germline, CDR1 is SGDLS and CDR2 is YYNGEE. CDR3 bases: TGTGCCAGCAGCGTGTCCGGAGCGATCGGGGACACTGAAGCTTTCTTT. This sequence encodes CASSVSGAIGDTEAFF.

This rearrangement joins TRBV9 to TRBJ2-2; 9 bases line up with TRBD1. The length of the CDR3 is 15 residues. Losses at the gene ends were 3 bases for V and 6 bases for J; bases not matched to a gene: 6. Germline V lookup: CDR1 SGDLS, CDR2 YYNGEE. The CDR3 protein is CASSAGTGTPGELFF. CDR3 sequence (DNA): TGTGCCAGCAGCGCCGGGACAGGGACCCCCGGGGAGCTGTTTTTT. The full variable domain, in which reference TRBV9 and TRBJ2-2 provide the parts outside the CDR3, is DSGVTQTPKHLITATGQRVTLRCSPRSGDLSVYWYQQSLDQGLQFLIQYYNGEERAKGNILERFSAQQFPDLHSELNLSSLELGDSALYFCASSAGTGTPGELFFGEGSRLTVL.

The chain's CDR3 is CSVGSGYEAFF. The CDR3 DNA sequence: TGCAGCGTTGGGTCGGGGTATGAAGCTTTCTTT. V and J are TRBV29-1 and TRBJ1-1; D gene unclear. V lost 4 bases to trimming and J lost 7 bases, with 10 bases between them. Germline-derived CDR1 and CDR2 are SQVTM and ANQGSEA. The CDR3 has 11 residues.

The V and J genes are TRBV7-9 and TRBJ2-5; D is uncertain. Trimming took off 1 base at V and 2 bases at J, with 5 bases between the two ends. Germline V gene data show CDR1 as SEHNR and CDR2 as FQNEAQ (reference sequence). The CDR3 runs 13 residues. The CDR3 DNA sequence: TGTGCCAGCAGCTTAGTGCGGCAAGAGACCCAGTACTTC. This translates into CASSLVRQETQYF.

V is TRBV5-1 and J is TRBJ1-2; unclear D gene. Germline CDR1 SGHRS, CDR2 YFSETQ. The ends were cut back, 0 bases at V and 5 bases at J, with 5 bases in the middle. The CDR3 has 12 amino acids. The CDR3 DNA is TGCGCCAGCAGCTTGGTCGGTTATGGCTACACCTTC. It is translated as CASSLVGYGYTF.

This chain joins TRBV2 and TRBJ2-6; possible D gene TRBD2, 7 bases. Germline CDR1 reads SNHLY; CDR2 reads FYNNEI. The CDR3 has 17 amino acids. With 5 bases removed from V and 3 bases from J, the gap between germline ends came to 17 bases. The CDR3 protein is CASSLEGGARGANVLTF. The CDR3 coding sequence is TGTGCCAGCAGTTTAGAGGGGGGGGCGCGTGGGGCCAACGTCCTGACTTTC.

The V gene is TRBV28, the J gene TRBJ1-1; the D is unclear. V was cut by 7 bases and J by 10 bases, with 22 bases left in between. This CDR3 region has 14 residues. Germline CDR1 is MDHEN and CDR2 is SYDVKM. In nucleotides, the CDR3 is TGTGCCAGCATCGCGGAGGCAATCCCATGGGGAGCTTTCTTT. Residues: CASIAEAIPWGAFF.

CDR3 sequence (DNA): TGTGCCAGCAGCTTAGCCCGGGACAGGGGGCTTGGCTACACCTTC. It is translated as CASSLARDRGLGYTF. The chain recombines TRBV7-8 with TRBJ1-2, with 12 bases aligning to TRBD1. CDR1 is SGHVS and CDR2 is FQNEAQ in the germline V gene. The J segment lost 7 bases and the V segment lost 0 bases, leaving 3 bases of the junction unmatched. The CDR3 covers 15 residues. Based on the CDR3 plus reference TRBV7-8 and TRBJ1-2, the full variable domain is GAGVSQSPRYKVAKRGQDVALRCDPISGHVSLFWYQQALGQGPEFLTYFQNEAQLDKSGLPSDRFFAERPEGSVSTLKIQRTQQEDSAVYLCASSLARDRGLGYTFGSGTRLTVV.

The CDR3 DNA sequence: TGTGCCAGCAGTCCTTCAGGGGGCGGCACAGATACGCAGTATTTT. Protein product: CASSPSGGGTDTQYF. The chain couples TRBV6-5 to TRBJ2-3, with 8 nucleotides matching TRBD1. The junction had 5 bases not matched to a gene; V was cut back by 5 bases and J by 1 base. Germline V CDR1 and CDR2: MNHEY, SVGAGI. The CDR3 contains 15 residues.

The chain combines TRBV19 with TRBJ2-6, with D possibly matching TRBD2 (6 bases). Germline loops: CDR1 LNHDA, CDR2 SQIVND (reference sequence). This CDR3 is 14 amino acids long. Trimming removed 4 bases at V and 4 bases at J, with 8 bases between. The CDR3 reads CASSSGAGANVLTF. Written as DNA, the CDR3 is TGTGCCAGTAGTAGCGGGGCCGGGGCCAACGTCCTGACTTTC.

J is TRBJ1-1 and V is TRBV11-3; unclear D gene. Germline values: CDR1 SGHNT, CDR2 YENEEA. The CDR3 length is 14 residues. V was shortened by 1 base and J by 0 bases, with 6 bases between the two germline ends. CDR3 amino acids: CASSLAHMNTEAFF. The CDR3 region has the DNA TGTGCCAGCAGCTTAGCACACATGAACACTGAAGCTTTCTTT.

The chain links TRBV7-2 to TRBJ2-7, with a possible D match to TRBD2 (6 bases). V shed 3 bases and J shed 0 bases, with 12 bases lying between them. CDR1 is SGHTA, CDR2 FQGNSA, per germline. The CDR3 length is 15 residues. The CDR3, as DNA: TGTGCCAGCAGCTTTCTAGCGTCGGCCTCCTACGAGCAGTACTTC. The encoded protein is CASSFLASASYEQYF.

The chain carries TRBV18 and TRBJ1-1; the match to TRBD1 covers 9 bases. This CDR3 is built from 14 residues. Germline V gene data show CDR1 as KGHSH and CDR2 as LQKENI. Trimming took 4 bases from V and 6 from J; bases not matched to a gene: 6. The CDR3 nucleotides read TGTGCCAGCTCACAAAGGGACAGGGAGGCTGAAGCTTTCTTT. Amino acids: CASSQRDREAEAFF.

The chain uses TRBV4-3 and TRBJ2-5; tentatively, D is TRBD2 (6 bases). Germline V gene lookup returns CDR1 LGHNA and CDR2 YSLEER. Trimming removed 0 bases from V and 9 bases from J, with 17 bases in between. CDR3 size: 15 residues. CDR3 sequence reads: CASSQDAGTVRAQYF. CDR3 DNA: TGCGCCAGCAGCCAAGATGCGGGGACTGTTCGGGCCCAGTACTTC.

This chain connects TRBV19 to TRBJ2-5; TRBD1 matches 8 bases. Germline V lookup: CDR1 LNHDA, CDR2 SQIVND (reference sequence). V was clipped by 9 bases and J by 0 bases; unmatched bases: 3. This CDR3 region has 13 residues. For the CDR3, the DNA is TGTGCCAGCCGACAGGGGTACCAAGAGACCCAGTACTTC. Its protein is CASRQGYQETQYF.

V is TRBV5-4 and J is TRBJ2-1; D may be TRBD2 (7 bases). The germline V gene has CDR1 SGHNT and CDR2 YYREEE (reference sequence). The V gene lost 9 bases and the J gene lost 6 bases, with 19 bases spanning the gap. This CDR3 comprises 14 residues. CDR3 DNA: TGTGCCATCTCTCGGGCGGGGGCCTTCAATGAGCAGTTCTTC. Amino acids: CAISRAGAFNEQFF. Supplemented by reference TRBV5-4 and TRBJ2-1, the full variable domain reads ETGVTQSPTHLIKTRGQQVTLRCSSQSGHNTVSWYQQALGQGPQFIFQYYREEENGRGNFPPRFSGLQFPNYSSELNVNALELDDSALYLCAISRAGAFNEQFFGPGTRLTVL.

This clone was counted only a few times. This sequence joins TRBV5-1 and TRBJ1-2; D is perhaps TRBD1 (6 bases). CDR3 length: 15 residues. Trimming left V 0 bases short and J 2 bases short, with 11 bases between. The V gene's germline CDR1 is SGHRS and CDR2 YFSETQ. CDR3: CASSLGGQANYGYTF. CDR3 nucleotides: TGCGCCAGCAGCTTGGGGGGGCAGGCCAACTATGGCTACACCTTC.

The CDR3 bases are TGTGCCAGCAGTTTAGGTTCCGTAGGGGGTTCACCCCTCCACTTT. It specifies CASSLGSVGGSPLHF. V usage is TRBV27 and J usage is TRBJ1-6, with a weak D call TRBD1 (6 bases). The V gene's germline CDR1 is MNHEY and CDR2 SMNVEV (reference sequence). Trimming left V 2 bases short and J 9 bases short, with 14 bases between. CDR3 size: 15 residues.

This rearrangement joins TRBV6-1 to TRBJ1-4; D remains ambiguous. Deletions cut 10 bases from V and 4 bases from J, with 13 bases between. This CDR3 comprises 13 residues. CDR1 is MNHNS and CDR2 is SASEGT in the germline V gene. CDR3 loop: CATNNGLNEKLFF. DNA for the CDR3: TGTGCCACCAATAATGGGCTTAATGAAAAACTGTTTTTT.

The gene calls are TRBV28 and TRBJ1-4, with D uncertain. There are 15 residues in the CDR3. The V and J ends lost 1 base and 0 bases respectively, with 6 bases between them. Germline V CDR1 and CDR2: MDHEN, SYDVKM. CDR3 in DNA: TGTGCCAGCAGTTTATTACTATCAACTAATGAAAAACTGTTTTTT. Translating gives CASSLLLSTNEKLFF. Supplemented by reference TRBV28 and TRBJ1-4, the full variable domain reads DVKVTQSSRYLVKRTGEKVFLECVQDMDHENMFWYRQDPGLGLRLIYFSYDVKMKEKGDIPEGYSVSREKKERFSLILESASTNQTSMYLCASSLLLSTNEKLFFGSGTQLSVL.

This clone was seen more than once but under ten times. This chain links TRBV27 with TRBJ1-1, with D perhaps TRBD1 (5 bases). Germline V gene lookup returns CDR1 MNHEY and CDR2 SMNVEV (reference sequence). Trimming took 3 bases from V and 0 from J, leaving 11 bases between them. The CDR3 loop spans 15 amino acids. In nucleotides, the CDR3 is TGTGCCAGCAGTTTTAGCAGGGCGATGAACACTGAAGCTTTCTTT. This gives the protein CASSFSRAMNTEAFF.

The sample holds a few counts of this clone. The chain employs TRBV6-1 and TRBJ2-7, with 11 positions matching TRBD1. CDR3 length: 15 residues. Germline CDR1 is MNHNS and CDR2 is SASEGT. The trim removed 6 bases at V and 3 bases at J, leaving 7 bases unmatched. In DNA form, the CDR3 reads TGTGCCAGCAGGGCTGGGACAGGGGGGATCTACGAGCAGTACTTC. Protein product: CASRAGTGGIYEQYF.

The chain joins TRBV5-1 to TRBJ2-5; D may be TRBD1 (6 bases). V shed 1 base and J shed 5 bases, with 18 bases lying between them. The CDR3 length is 16 residues. CDR1 SGHRS and CDR2 YFSETQ come from the germline V gene. The CDR3 here is CASSLRLQGGSETQYF. CDR3 nucleotides: TGCGCCAGCAGCTTGAGGCTACAGGGTGGTTCGGAGACCCAGTACTTC.